This is a list of T cell receptor beta chains from one sample in a study of memory CD4+ T cells and cytomegalovirus serostatus. The method was immunoSEQ multiplex PCR; TCRdb's version includes in-frame clones alone and lacks a portion of them. The sample consists of 40,000 to 55,000 clones, roughly 74% of them appearing once. The sample comprised memory CD4+ T cells from blood. All receptors come from an adult in good health and CMV-seropositive. Both conserved end residues are part of each CDR3. D genes are given only for firm matches. Only some rows state a clone size, as once, few, many or a class for expanded clones.

j_call | clone_size | v_call | d_call | cdr3_nt | cdr3_aa
TRBJ1-1 | few | TRBV5-4 | . | TGTGCCAGCAGCTTGCAGCTGGTCGGGAACACTGAAGCTTTCTTT | CASSLQLVGNTEAFF
TRBJ1-4 | few | TRBV14 | . | TGTGCCAGCAGCCAAGATTTTAACGGGGTACTGTTTTTT | CASSQDFNGVLFF
TRBJ2-7 | . | TRBV21-1 | . | TGTGCCAGCAAGCTAGCCCATGATCCCTACGAGCAGTACTTC | CASKLAHDPYEQYF
TRBJ2-2 | . | TRBV10-2 | . | TGCGCCAGCAGTGAGTCTCAGCGTTTTTACACCGGGGAGCTGTTTTTT | CASSESQRFYTGELFF
TRBJ2-3 | . | TRBV10-3 | TRBD2 | TGTGCCATCCAACCCGCAGCGGGGGTCGATGCGCAGTATTTT | CAIQPAAGVDAQYF
TRBJ2-5 | . | TRBV2 | TRBD1 | TGTGCCAGCGGGACAGAACAAGAGACCCAGTACTTC | CASGTEQETQYF
TRBJ1-6 | . | TRBV7-9 | . | TGTGCCAGCAGCTTGTCAAGGGCAGAATCACCCCTCCACTTT | CASSLSRAESPLHF
TRBJ1-4 | . | TRBV5-1 | . | TGCGCCAGCAGCTTGGCCCTGGCGGACGAAAAACTGTTTTTT | CASSLALADEKLFF
TRBJ2-5 | few | TRBV6-5 | . | TGTGCCAGCAGCTTCCAGCGGAGAGAGACCCAGTACTTC | CASSFQRRETQYF
TRBJ2-7 | . | TRBV10-3 | . | TGTGCCATCAGGGGCGGCGGGATGGGGGGCGACGAGCAGTACTTC | CAIRGGGMGGDEQYF
TRBJ2-7 | once | TRBV2 | TRBD1 | TGTGCCAGCAATGCCGGGACAGGGAATTCCGAGCAGTACTTC | CASNAGTGNSEQYF
TRBJ2-5 | . | TRBV28 | . | TGTGCCAGCAGCCTCAGGGTTGGGCAGGAGACCCAGTACTTC | CASSLRVGQETQYF
TRBJ2-7 | . | TRBV7-2 | TRBD1 | TGTGCCAGCAGCTTTACACTGGGACAGGGTCTAGAGCAGTACTTC | CASSFTLGQGLEQYF
TRBJ2-1 | . | TRBV21-1 | . | TGTGCCAGCAGCAAAGGCAGTCACAATGAGCAGTTCTTC | CASSKGSHNEQFF